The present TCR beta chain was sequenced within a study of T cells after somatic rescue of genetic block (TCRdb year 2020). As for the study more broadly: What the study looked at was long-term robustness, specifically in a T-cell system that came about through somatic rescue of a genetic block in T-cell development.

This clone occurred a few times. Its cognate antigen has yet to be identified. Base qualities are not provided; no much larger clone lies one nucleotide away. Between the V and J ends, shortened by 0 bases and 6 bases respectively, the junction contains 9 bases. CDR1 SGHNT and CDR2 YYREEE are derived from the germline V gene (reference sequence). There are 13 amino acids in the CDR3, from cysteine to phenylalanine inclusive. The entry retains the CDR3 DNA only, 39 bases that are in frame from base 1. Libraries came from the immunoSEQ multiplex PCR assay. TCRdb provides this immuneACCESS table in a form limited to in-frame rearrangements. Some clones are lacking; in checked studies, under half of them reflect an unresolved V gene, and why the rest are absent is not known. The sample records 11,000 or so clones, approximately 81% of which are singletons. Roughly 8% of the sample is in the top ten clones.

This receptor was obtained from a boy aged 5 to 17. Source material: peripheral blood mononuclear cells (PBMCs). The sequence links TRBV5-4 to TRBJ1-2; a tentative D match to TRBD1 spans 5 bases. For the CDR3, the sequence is CASSLEVGDGYTF. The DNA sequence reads TGTGCCAGCAGCTTGGAAGTAGGGGATGGCTACACCTTC.